These T cell receptor beta chains were read from a single sample in a study of T cells in Graves' hyperthyroidism and ophthalmopathy. Each CDR3 protein gets one entry after TCRdb re-called the multiplex PCR reads with MiXCR. This sample has 450,000 to 700,000 distinct CDR3 sequences; 40% to 55% occur once, and the top ten carry 15% to 20%. The specimen was peripheral blood or thyroid tissue (not recorded which). The receptors were gathered from an adult woman with Graves' disease, either hyperthyroidism or ophthalmopathy (not recorded which). CDR3s include the opening cysteine and the closing phenylalanine or tryptophan. D genes are given only for firm matches. Rows give clone size only sometimes, using once, few, many, or a class for an expanded clone.

>-|many|TRBJ1-1|TRBV6-1
TGTGCCAGCAGTGAAGGGGGATATCTAGTCCTCACTGAAGCTTTCTTT
CASSEGGYLVLTEAFF
>-|-|TRBJ1-4|TRBV20-1
TGCAGTGCTAGTCCCGGGAGCAGGGTCGAAAAACTGTTTTTT
CSASPGSRVEKLFF
>TRBD2|-|TRBJ2-2|TRBV7-2
TGTGCCAGCAGCCCACCGGGACTAGCGGGACCCGAGGGGACCGGGGAGCTGTTTTTT
CASSPPGLAGPEGTGELFF
>TRBD1|-|TRBJ2-6|TRBV7-9
TGTGCCAGCAGCGACAGGGGGCTCTCTGGGGCCAACGTCCTGACTTTC
CASSDRGLSGANVLTF
>-|-|TRBJ2-1|TRBV10-3
TGTGCCATCAGTGCGCAACTAGACAACTCCTACAATGAGCAGTTCTTC
CAISAQLDNSYNEQFF
>-|once|TRBJ1-5|TRBV19
TGTGCCACCGGTGGACTCATGGGGGCCCAGCCCCAGCATTTT
CATGGLMGAQPQHF
>TRBD2|many|TRBJ2-7|TRBV10-3
TGTGCCATGGGAGCGGGAGTAAGGTACGAGCAGTACTTC
CAMGAGVRYEQYF
>-|-|TRBJ2-7|TRBV10-3
TGTGCCACCACCGAGGGGGACTCCTACGAGCAGTACTTC
CATTEGDSYEQYF
>-|many|TRBJ2-7|TRBV28
TGTGCCAGCAGTCCACCGACAGGATTCGGGCAGTACTTC
CASSPPTGFGQYF
>-|many|TRBJ2-6|TRBV4-1
TGCGCCAGCAGCCAAGTTCAGGCTGCCTCTGGGGCCAACGTCCTGACTTTC
CASSQVQAASGANVLTF
>-|-|TRBJ1-1|TRBV6-5
TGTGCCAGCAGTTTCTCGGGGCAGGGAAACACTGAAGCTTTCTTT
CASSFSGQGNTEAFF
>-|-|TRBJ2-1|TRBV24-1
TGTGCCACCAGTGCCTCCCACAGTTCCCACAATGAGCAGTTCTTC
CATSASHSSHNEQFF
>-|many|TRBJ2-7|TRBV27
TGTGCCAGCAGTCACACCGGGACATCGACCTACGAGCAGTACTTC
CASSHTGTSTYEQYF
>-|-|TRBJ1-2|TRBV7-2
TGTGCCAGCAGCTTAGAGACAGAGAGATATGGCTACACCTTC
CASSLETERYGYTF
>-|few|TRBJ2-7|TRBV7-8
TGTGCCTGGAGTGCGGGAAGCTCCTACGAGCAGTACTTC
CAWSAGSSYEQYF
>TRBD1|once|TRBJ1-3|TRBV2
TGTGCCAGCAGTGAAGCTTTCCAGGGACAGTTAAGCTCTGGAAACACCATATATTTT
CASSEAFQGQLSSGNTIYF
>TRBD1|once|TRBJ2-7|TRBV5-1
TGCGCCAGCAGCGGGACAGGCGAGCAGTACTTC
CASSGTGEQYF
>TRBD2|-|TRBJ2-7|TRBV7-9
TGTGCCAGCGGGAGGTGGCGGGAGGACACCTACGAGCAGTACTTC
CASGRWREDTYEQYF
>-|-|TRBJ2-2|TRBV25-1
TGTGCCAGCAGTGACCCCTCAGGGGCGGACACCGGGGAGCTGTTTTTT
CASSDPSGADTGELFF
>-|-|TRBJ2-5|TRBV7-9
TGTGCCAGCAGCCCCAGGGGCACTAAAGAGACCCAGTACTTC
CASSPRGTKETQYF
>TRBD2|-|TRBJ2-7|TRBV7-2
TGTGCCAGCAGCCGAGCGGGGGGTGGGCGTTACTTC
CASSRAGGGRYF
>TRBD1|-|TRBJ2-1|TRBV20-1
TGCAGTGCTGTAAGGGACAGTTGGGAGCAGTTCTTC
CSAVRDSWEQFF
>-|-|TRBJ2-5|TRBV29-1
TGCAGCGTTGACCGGGAGACCCAGTACTTC
CSVDRETQYF
>-|few|TRBJ2-5|TRBV19
TGTGCCAGTAGCCAGGGGCTATGGGAGACCCAGTACTTC
CASSQGLWETQYF
>TRBD1|once|TRBJ1-2|TRBV29-1
TGCAGCGTTTCCCAGGGGACAGCCTATGGCTACACCTTC
CSVSQGTAYGYTF
>TRBD1|-|TRBJ1-1|TRBV10-3
TGTGCCATCAGTGAGGGACAGGGCAAAGCTTTCTTT
CAISEGQGKAFF
>-|-|TRBJ2-1|TRBV7-8
TGTGCCAGCACCCCCTCGGACACCCACAATGAGCAGTTCTTC
CASTPSDTHNEQFF
>-|-|TRBJ2-3|TRBV20-1
TGCAGTGCTAGAGAGTACGGACCTAGCACAGATACGCAGTATTTT
CSAREYGPSTDTQYF
>-|-|TRBJ2-7|TRBV7-6
TGTGCCAGCAGCTTAGAGCCTCTATCCTACGAGCAGTACTTC
CASSLEPLSYEQYF
>TRBD1|many|TRBJ2-7|TRBV11-2
TGTGCCAGCAGCTTATGGACAGGGGTCTACGAGCAGTACTTC
CASSLWTGVYEQYF
>-|few|TRBJ2-1|TRBV2
TGTGCCAGCAGTGAAAGCCGTAGGAATTACAATGAGCAGTTCTTC
CASSESRRNYNEQFF
>TRBD1|few|TRBJ1-5|TRBV2
TGTGCCAGCAGGGGGACAGGGGTTAGCAATCAGCCCCAGCATTTT
CASRGTGVSNQPQHF
>TRBD1|-|TRBJ2-6|TRBV29-1
TGCAGCGTTGGACAGGGCTCTGGGGCCAACGTCCTGACTTTC
CSVGQGSGANVLTF
>TRBD1|once|TRBJ1-6|TRBV7-9
TGTGCCAGCAGCTCCTATAGGGGGCCATCACCCCTCCACTTT
CASSSYRGPSPLHF
>-|few|TRBJ1-3|TRBV6-5
TGTGCCAGCACCCGGACATCTGGAAACACCATATATTTT
CASTRTSGNTIYF
>-|few|TRBJ2-7|TRBV7-2
TGTGCCAGCAGCTTAGTACTGGGCCACGAGCAGTACTTC
CASSLVLGHEQYF
>-|once|TRBJ1-3|TRBV29-1
TGCAGCGTTGGCCAGAACTCTGGAAACACCATATATTTT
CSVGQNSGNTIYF
>TRBD1|-|TRBJ1-5|TRBV12-3/TRBV12-4
TGTGCCAGCACCTCGGGACAGGGCAATCAGCCCCAGCATTTT
CASTSGQGNQPQHF
>TRBD1|few|TRBJ2-5|TRBV10-3
TGTGCCATCAGTGCAGCAGGGGGTCGGGAGACCCAGTACTTC
CAISAAGGRETQYF
>-|-|TRBJ1-5|TRBV5-1
TGCGCCAGCAGCACGGGGGCCGGCTACGAGCATTTT
CASSTGAGYEHF
>TRBD1|-|TRBJ2-7|TRBV13
TGTGCCAGCAGCTTAGGACAGGGGATCACCTACGAGCAGTACTTC
CASSLGQGITYEQYF
>-|-|TRBJ2-5|TRBV11-2
TGTGCCAGCAGTCTACGCAGGGGAGAGGCTACCCAGTACTTC
CASSLRRGEATQYF
>-|once|TRBJ1-1|TRBV4-1
TGCGCCAGCAGCCATGCCACGGGTGAAGCTTTCTTT
CASSHATGEAFF
>TRBD1|-|TRBJ2-6|TRBV10-3
TGTGCCGTGGAACCCGGACAGGGGATATCTGGGGCCAACGTCCTGACTTTC
CAVEPGQGISGANVLTF
>-|many|TRBJ1-6|TRBV15
TGTGCCACCATGCCCCGGGGTTACTATAATTCACCCCTCCACTTT
CATMPRGYYNSPLHF
>-|many|TRBJ1-1|TRBV6-1
TGTGCCAGCAGAACAGGGTTTCAGAACACTGAAGCTTTCTTT
CASRTGFQNTEAFF
>-|-|TRBJ1-5|TRBV20-1
TGCAGTGCTAGAGATGGTTCCCCGGGAGGGAAGGGGCAGCCCCAGCATTTT
CSARDGSPGGKGQPQHF
>-|many|TRBJ2-7|TRBV7-3
TGTGCCAGCAGCTTTACCACAGGATCCTACGAGCAGTACTTC
CASSFTTGSYEQYF
>TRBD1|many|TRBJ2-5|TRBV19
TGTGCCAGTAGTACATGGACAGGGTCCCAAGAGACCCAGTACTTC
CASSTWTGSQETQYF
>-|many|TRBJ2-5|TRBV6-6
TGTGCCAGCAGTCCTGCAGGGGGGCCGGAGACCCAGTACTTC
CASSPAGGPETQYF
>-|few|TRBJ1-5|TRBV10-3
TGTGCCATCAGTGAGTCGAGTCAGCAGGGCGGTCAGCCCCAGCATTTT
CAISESSQQGGQPQHF